The rows below give T cell receptor beta chains drawn from one sample of a study of post-analysis software for immune sequencing data. TCRdb fed the PCR reads into MiXCR, producing one record per CDR3 protein. The sample holds a few hundred thousand distinct CDR3 sequences; roughly 36% are singletons and the top ten take about an eighth. Sample: blood. These receptors were collected from a girl aged 10-17 years with multiple sclerosis. Both conserved end residues are part of each CDR3. A D gene is named only where the DNA matches it firmly. Rows may omit the clone size; those that give it use once, few, many or a size class.

TRBV6-2/TRBV6-3	-	TRBJ1-4	-	TGTGCCAGCACCAACGAGCGGCAGCTAGTCCTCTTTAATGAAAAACTGTTTTTT	CASTNERQLVLFNEKLFF
TRBV20-1	TRBD2	TRBJ2-5	-	TGCAGTGCTAGAAAGCGGGGCCGCGGGGAGACCCAGTACTTC	CSARKRGRGETQYF
TRBV12-3/TRBV12-4	TRBD2	TRBJ2-7	few	TGTGCCAGCAGCTCCTCCCTGTGGGGGGGTTCATACGAGCAGTACTTC	CASSSSLWGGSYEQYF
TRBV6-2/TRBV6-3	-	TRBJ2-1	many	TGTGCCAGCAGTTTTCTCAATGAGCAGTTCTTC	CASSFLNEQFF
TRBV9	TRBD2	TRBJ2-1	-	TGTGCCAGCAGCGTAACCGGGACTAGCGTGTACAATGAGCAGTTCTTC	CASSVTGTSVYNEQFF
TRBV12-1	-	TRBJ1-2	-	TGTGCCAGCAGCTACACCAGTTACCGCTATGGCTACACCTTC	CASSYTSYRYGYTF
TRBV28	TRBD1	TRBJ2-1	-	TGTGCCAGCAGTTTAATAGGGGGACAGGATTTTTTCTACGATGAGCAGTTCTTC	CASSLIGGQDFFYDEQFF
TRBV7-9	-	TRBJ2-1	many	TGTGCCACCTCCCCCGGGGATGAGCAGTTCTTC	CATSPGDEQFF
TRBV7-9	TRBD1	TRBJ1-1	-	TGTGCCAGCAGTTCGACAGGGTCGAACACTGAAGCTTTCTTT	CASSSTGSNTEAFF
TRBV12-3/TRBV12-4	-	TRBJ1-1	-	TGTGCCAGCAGTCCATCTGGCAGGGAGGGGGACACTGAAGCTTTCTTT	CASSPSGREGDTEAFF
TRBV7-2	TRBD2	TRBJ2-2	-	TGTGCCAGCAGCTCTGGACTAGTCACGAACACCGGGGAGCTGTTTTTT	CASSSGLVTNTGELFF
TRBV5-1	-	TRBJ2-5	few	TGCGCCAGCAACCCTAACCAAGAGACCCAGTACTTC	CASNPNQETQYF
TRBV13	-	TRBJ1-4	few	TGTGCCAGCAGCAACCGGGACGCTGAAAAACTGTTTTTT	CASSNRDAEKLFF
TRBV5-1	TRBD2	TRBJ2-3	once	TGCGCCAGCAGCTGGCCAATGACTAGCCCATTCACAGATACGCAGTATTTT	CASSWPMTSPFTDTQYF
TRBV7-9	-	TRBJ2-7	-	TGTGCCAGCAGCTTAGACAGTAAGGAGCAGTACTTC	CASSLDSKEQYF
TRBV12-3/TRBV12-4	-	TRBJ2-1	few	TGTGCCAGCAGTTTCGGGGGCGTTCGGGGCAATGAGCAGTTCTTC	CASSFGGVRGNEQFF
TRBV20-1	-	TRBJ2-1	-	TGCAGTGCTCCCAGGGCGGGGGCAGATGAGCAGTTCTTC	CSAPRAGADEQFF
TRBV6-6	-	TRBJ2-3	few	TGTGCCAGCAGTTACACCTACAGGAGTCAGGGGACAGATACGCAGTATTTT	CASSYTYRSQGTDTQYF
TRBV4-2	-	TRBJ1-2	-	TGTGCCAGCAGCCCCCCAGAGGCAGATCTTAACTATGGCTACACCTTC	CASSPPEADLNYGYTF
TRBV27	-	TRBJ1-2	-	TGTGCCAGCAGGGACCAAAGAGCCTATGGCTACACCTTC	CASRDQRAYGYTF
TRBV7-9	-	TRBJ1-2	-	TGTGCCAGCAGCTCGGGTTCTGGGACAAGGTCTGGCTACACCTTC	CASSSGSGTRSGYTF
TRBV18	-	TRBJ1-5	once	TGTGCCAGCTCACCCTATGCCCCGGGGAATCAGCCCCAGCATTTT	CASSPYAPGNQPQHF
TRBV5-6	-	TRBJ1-2	few	TGTGCCAGCAGCTTGCCTGGATGGGCGTATGGCTACACCTTC	CASSLPGWAYGYTF
TRBV3-1	-	TRBJ2-1	-	TGTGCCAGCAGCCAAGCCGGGGGTAGGGCTATGAATGAGCAGTTCTTC	CASSQAGGRAMNEQFF
TRBV12-3/TRBV12-4	TRBD1	TRBJ2-5	-	TGTGCCAGCAGTTCCAATCCGACAGGGGAAGGGACCCAGTACTTC	CASSSNPTGEGTQYF
TRBV11-2	-	TRBJ1-2	-	TGTGCCAGCAGCCTCTCAGGGGATGGCTACACCTTC	CASSLSGDGYTF
TRBV29-1	-	TRBJ2-3	few	TGCAGCGTTGATGGGGCGGGGAGCACAGATACGCAGTATTTT	CSVDGAGSTDTQYF
TRBV6-2/TRBV6-3	TRBD2	TRBJ2-5	-	TGTGCCAGCAGTTCCCCGACTAGCGGGGGGCAAAAGACCCAGTACTTC	CASSSPTSGGQKTQYF
TRBV6-5	-	TRBJ2-5	-	TGTGCCAGCAGGTCAGGATCCCGACAAGAGACCCAGTACTTC	CASRSGSRQETQYF
TRBV6-5	-	TRBJ2-1	-	TGTGCCAGCAGTTACTCGAGTCAGGATCACAGTGAGCAGTTCTTC	CASSYSSQDHSEQFF
TRBV12-3/TRBV12-4	-	TRBJ1-2	-	TGTGCCAGCAGTCCGACGGGGGTTGGCTATGGCTACACCTTC	CASSPTGVGYGYTF
TRBV2	TRBD2	TRBJ2-2	-	TGTGCCAGCAGTGCCGGGACTAGCAGGGAGCTGTTTTTT	CASSAGTSRELFF
TRBV10-3	-	TRBJ2-7	few	TGTGCCATCAGTGAGTCTCCGGACTTGACCGAGCAGTACTTC	CAISESPDLTEQYF
TRBV12-5	-	TRBJ2-3	-	TGTGCTAGTGGTTTGGCCCCGGGACCTAGGACAGATACGCAGTATTTT	CASGLAPGPRTDTQYF
TRBV30	-	TRBJ1-2	-	TGTGCCTGGAGCTACAGCACGGTGCAGGACTATGGCTACACCTTC	CAWSYSTVQDYGYTF
TRBV7-3	TRBD2	TRBJ2-1	-	TGTGCCAGCAGCACTCTAGCGGGGAGTAACTATGAGCAGTTCTTC	CASSTLAGSNYEQFF
TRBV12-3/TRBV12-4	-	TRBJ1-1	-	TGTGCCAGCAGTTCCTTCATCGGAGGTGAAGCTTTCTTT	CASSSFIGGEAFF
TRBV11-2	-	TRBJ2-1	-	TGTGCCAGCGGGGACTACAATGAGCAGTTCTTC	CASGDYNEQFF